Sequencing of this T cell receptor beta chain was carried out in a study of cytomegalovirus exposure and HLA in healthy donors. In the PCR, 60 Vbeta and 13 Jbeta primers were used. Produced via immunoSEQ multiplex PCR; TCRdb's table is partial and in-frame only. The profile shows 150,000 to 200,000 clones, about 13% of them singletons. After removal of 1 base from V and 5 bases from J, the junction contained 5 bases not matched to a gene. CDR3 length: 15 residues. The V gene's germline CDR1 is SGHVS and CDR2 FNYEAQ. Study-level results: Based on reports, TCR beta sequences accurately predicted HLA-A and HLA-B alleles for most subjects.

This clone was detected only a few times. The target antigen is unknown. This sequence joins TRBV7-6 and TRBJ1-1, with 9 bases lining up with TRBD1. The sequencing sample was made of PBMCs. The receptor was isolated from a man aged 45-60 years in good health and CMV-seropositive. The CDR3 reads CASSLVGQGNTEAFF. CDR3 coding DNA: TGTGCCAGCAGCTTAGTAGGACAGGGGAATACTGAAGCTTTCTTT.